This is a list of T cell receptor beta chains from one sample in a study of blood T cell repertoires in COVID-19. This table comes from immunoSEQ multiplex PCR, and its TCRdb copy is limited to in-frame clones, with some not included. This table has 300,000 to 400,000 clones, 70% to 90% appearing once. Sequencing was done on a sample of PBMCs or T cells enriched from blood (not recorded which). These receptor sequences come from a woman aged 30 to 39 with acute COVID-19. Each CDR3 is given with its conserved first and last residue. The order of the fields is V gene, D gene, clone size, J gene, CDR3 protein, CDR3 DNA. A D gene is named only where the DNA matches it firmly. Clone size, where shown, is once, few, many, or a class for clones that have expanded.

V gene: TRBV10-2; D gene: NA; clone size: NA; J gene: TRBJ2-7; CDR3 protein: CASRGVYEQYF; CDR3 DNA: TGCGCCAGCAGAGGAGTCTACGAGCAGTACTTC
V gene: TRBV11-1; D gene: TRBD1; clone size: NA; J gene: TRBJ1-6; CDR3 protein: CASSPGRQGSSPLHF; CDR3 DNA: TGTGCCAGCAGCCCTGGGCGACAGGGAAGCTCACCCCTCCACTTT
V gene: TRBV7-3; D gene: TRBD1; clone size: NA; J gene: TRBJ2-3; CDR3 protein: CASSLTPTGELDTQYF; CDR3 DNA: TGTGCCAGCAGCTTAACGCCGACAGGGGAGTTGGATACGCAGTATTTT
V gene: TRBV7-8; D gene: NA; clone size: NA; J gene: TRBJ2-7; CDR3 protein: CASSSRRGSSYEQYF; CDR3 DNA: TGTGCCAGCAGCTCTCGGCGGGGTAGCTCCTACGAGCAGTACTTC
V gene: TRBV18; D gene: TRBD2; clone size: NA; J gene: TRBJ2-3; CDR3 protein: CASSPPRGAGAHTDTQYF; CDR3 DNA: TGTGCCAGCTCACCCCCGAGGGGAGCGGGGGCCCACACAGATACGCAGTATTTT
V gene: TRBV29-1; D gene: TRBD1; clone size: NA; J gene: TRBJ2-2; CDR3 protein: CSVGQGASTGELFF; CDR3 DNA: TGCAGCGTTGGACAGGGGGCGAGCACCGGGGAGCTGTTTTTT
V gene: TRBV27; D gene: TRBD1; clone size: NA; J gene: TRBJ1-2; CDR3 protein: CASSATGTGYGYTF; CDR3 DNA: TGTGCCAGCAGTGCTACCGGGACAGGATATGGCTACACCTTC
V gene: TRBV14; D gene: TRBD1; clone size: NA; J gene: TRBJ2-7; CDR3 protein: CASSLGTGVGYEQYF; CDR3 DNA: TGTGCCAGCAGCCTCGGGACAGGGGTGGGCTACGAGCAGTACTTC
V gene: TRBV9; D gene: NA; clone size: NA; J gene: TRBJ1-4; CDR3 protein: CASSVGSNLKEKLFF; CDR3 DNA: TGTGCCAGCAGCGTAGGTAGTAATTTGAAGGAAAAACTGTTTTTT
V gene: TRBV4-1; D gene: TRBD2; clone size: NA; J gene: TRBJ2-1; CDR3 protein: CASSPAGSVGEQFF; CDR3 DNA: TGCGCCAGCAGCCCAGCGGGGTCCGTAGGGGAGCAGTTCTTC
V gene: TRBV18; D gene: TRBD1; clone size: once; J gene: TRBJ2-7; CDR3 protein: CASSHLPGQNYEQYF; CDR3 DNA: TGTGCCAGCTCACATCTACCGGGACAGAACTACGAGCAGTACTTC
V gene: TRBV7-9; D gene: TRBD2; clone size: NA; J gene: TRBJ2-7; CDR3 protein: CASSLLQGGRYEQYF; CDR3 DNA: TGTGCCAGCAGCTTATTACAGGGCGGGAGGTACGAGCAGTACTTC
V gene: TRBV5-1; D gene: NA; clone size: NA; J gene: TRBJ1-2; CDR3 protein: CASSLEAGDYGYTF; CDR3 DNA: TGCGCCAGCAGCTTGGAGGCAGGTGACTATGGCTACACCTTC
V gene: TRBV24-1; D gene: NA; clone size: NA; J gene: TRBJ1-3; CDR3 protein: CATSAGARNTIYF; CDR3 DNA: TGTGCCACCAGTGCAGGGGCCAGAAACACCATATATTTT
V gene: TRBV10-2; D gene: NA; clone size: NA; J gene: TRBJ1-2; CDR3 protein: CASSESKGLGYGYTF; CDR3 DNA: TGCGCCAGCAGTGAGTCAAAGGGGCTGGGCTATGGCTACACCTTC
V gene: TRBV5-1; D gene: TRBD1; clone size: NA; J gene: TRBJ1-6; CDR3 protein: CASSKGQGRYNSPLHF; CDR3 DNA: TGCGCCAGCAGCAAAGGACAGGGGAGGTATAATTCACCCCTCCACTTT
V gene: TRBV27; D gene: NA; clone size: NA; J gene: TRBJ2-2; CDR3 protein: CASSLLVVSNLAGELFF; CDR3 DNA: TGTGCCAGCAGTTTATTGGTTGTCAGTAACTTAGCGGGGGAGCTGTTTTTT
V gene: TRBV19; D gene: NA; clone size: NA; J gene: TRBJ1-1; CDR3 protein: CASSIDSAGRTEAFF; CDR3 DNA: TGTGCCAGTAGTATAGATTCGGCAGGCCGCACTGAAGCTTTCTTT
V gene: TRBV30; D gene: TRBD2; clone size: NA; J gene: TRBJ2-5; CDR3 protein: CAWTLAGGQETQYF; CDR3 DNA: TGTGCCTGGACCCTAGCGGGGGGGCAAGAGACCCAGTACTTC
V gene: TRBV6-1; D gene: TRBD1; clone size: NA; J gene: TRBJ1-2; CDR3 protein: CASSETVDRVYGYTF; CDR3 DNA: TGTGCCAGCAGTGAAACGGTGGACAGGGTGTATGGCTACACCTTC
V gene: TRBV5-1; D gene: TRBD2; clone size: NA; J gene: TRBJ2-3; CDR3 protein: CASSSTGLANPTDTQYF; CDR3 DNA: TGCGCCAGCAGCTCAACGGGACTAGCGAACCCCACAGATACGCAGTATTTT
V gene: TRBV4-3; D gene: NA; clone size: once; J gene: TRBJ2-2; CDR3 protein: CASSQDRVLKTGELFF; CDR3 DNA: TGCGCCAGCAGCCAAGACAGGGTTTTGAAGACCGGGGAGCTGTTTTTT
V gene: TRBV19; D gene: TRBD1; clone size: NA; J gene: TRBJ2-7; CDR3 protein: CASSLWTGNINSYEQYF; CDR3 DNA: TGTGCCAGTAGCCTCTGGACAGGGAATATCAATTCCTACGAGCAGTACTTC
V gene: TRBV10-3; D gene: NA; clone size: NA; J gene: TRBJ1-1; CDR3 protein: CAISADGGAFF; CDR3 DNA: TGTGCCATCAGTGCAGATGGCGGAGCTTTCTTT
V gene: TRBV5-5; D gene: TRBD1; clone size: NA; J gene: TRBJ1-5; CDR3 protein: CASSPGQGILGQPQHF; CDR3 DNA: TGTGCCAGCAGCCCCGGACAGGGGATCTTAGGTCAGCCCCAGCATTTT
V gene: TRBV6-2/TRBV6-3; D gene: TRBD1; clone size: NA; J gene: TRBJ1-6; CDR3 protein: CASSTDRVINSPLHF; CDR3 DNA: TGTGCCAGCAGTACGGACAGGGTGATCAATTCACCCCTCCACTTT
V gene: TRBV4-1; D gene: NA; clone size: NA; J gene: TRBJ2-1; CDR3 protein: CASSQGSPLNEQFF; CDR3 DNA: TGCGCCAGCAGCCAAGGGAGCCCACTCAATGAGCAGTTCTTC
V gene: TRBV18; D gene: TRBD1; clone size: NA; J gene: TRBJ2-1; CDR3 protein: CASSPLGQSSYNEQFF; CDR3 DNA: TGTGCCAGCTCACCACTGGGACAGTCGTCCTACAATGAGCAGTTCTTC
V gene: TRBV5-5; D gene: TRBD1; clone size: NA; J gene: TRBJ2-1; CDR3 protein: CASINQGVSYNEQFF; CDR3 DNA: TGTGCCAGCATCAACCAGGGGGTCTCCTACAATGAGCAGTTCTTC
V gene: TRBV6-5; D gene: TRBD1; clone size: NA; J gene: TRBJ1-2; CDR3 protein: CASRPRQGWDGYTF; CDR3 DNA: TGTGCCAGCAGACCGAGACAGGGGTGGGATGGCTACACCTTC